A selection of T cell receptor beta chains follows, all from one sample in a study of blood T cell repertoires in COVID-19. Here immunoSEQ multiplex PCR was the method, and the copy in TCRdb shows in-frame clones only, minus some. Here the sample spans 95,000 to 110,000 clones, about 90% being singletons. The material sequenced was peripheral blood. The receptor set was obtained from a human donor in a cohort sampled during active COVID-19. Each CDR3 is given with its conserved first and last residue. The D gene is left open where the match is weak. Where a row states a size, it is once, few, many or the class of an expanded clone; other rows omit it.

d_call	clone_size	j_call	v_call	cdr3_nt	cdr3_aa
TRBD1	.	TRBJ2-3	TRBV18	TGTGCCAGCTCACTGGAGACAGGGGGCACAGATACGCAGTATTTT	CASSLETGGTDTQYF
.	.	TRBJ1-1	TRBV18	TGTGCCAGCTCACTGAAAGGGGACACTGAAGCTTTCTTT	CASSLKGDTEAFF
.	.	TRBJ1-1	TRBV9	TGTGCCAGCAGCCTTCATGGCAGGAACACTGAAGCTTTCTTT	CASSLHGRNTEAFF
.	.	TRBJ2-7	TRBV12-3/TRBV12-4	TGTGCCAGCAGTTCCGCCTACGAGCAGTACTTC	CASSSAYEQYF
TRBD1	.	TRBJ1-6	TRBV2	TGTGCCAGCAGGGCGACAGGGGATAATTCACCCCTCCACTTT	CASRATGDNSPLHF
TRBD1	.	TRBJ1-3	TRBV9	TGTGCCAGCAGCGCAACAGGGGTCGGAAACACCATATATTTT	CASSATGVGNTIYF
TRBD1	.	TRBJ1-1	TRBV5-1	TGCGCCAGCAGCACAAGGACAGGGGCGACAAACACTGAAGCTTTCTTT	CASSTRTGATNTEAFF
TRBD2	.	TRBJ2-7	TRBV2	TGTGCCAGCATGGGGGGGTTCGAGCAGTACTTC	CASMGGFEQYF
.	.	TRBJ2-3	TRBV7-2	TGTGCCAGCAGCCCCAAAAAACTAGTTTTAAGCACAGATACGCAGTATTTT	CASSPKKLVLSTDTQYF
TRBD1	.	TRBJ1-3	TRBV24-1	TGTGCCACCAGTGATTCGGGACAGTACTCTGGAAACACCATATATTTT	CATSDSGQYSGNTIYF
.	once	TRBJ1-5	TRBV4-2	TGTGCCAGCAGCCAAGATCTTTTGCAGCCCCAGCATTTT	CASSQDLLQPQHF
.	.	TRBJ2-6	TRBV3-1/TRBV3-2	TGTGCCAGCAGCCAAGTAGGGGCCAACGTCCTGACTTTC	CASSQVGANVLTF
TRBD1	.	TRBJ1-1	TRBV7-9	TGTGCCAGCAGCTTCGGGACAGGGGGGGACACTGAAGCTTTCTTT	CASSFGTGGDTEAFF
TRBD1	.	TRBJ1-3	TRBV6-5	TGTGCCAGCAGTCGTACGACAGGGACTGGAAACACCATATATTTT	CASSRTTGTGNTIYF
.	.	TRBJ2-1	TRBV11-2	TGTGCCAGCAGCCTGGGGGCGGGAGAGTACAATGAGCAGTTCTTC	CASSLGAGEYNEQFF
TRBD1	.	TRBJ1-5	TRBV18	TGTGCCAGCTCACCACCGCTCGACAGGGGGATTCAGCCCCAGCATTTT	CASSPPLDRGIQPQHF
.	.	TRBJ1-2	TRBV19	TGTGCCAGAGGGGCGACTAACTATGGCTACACCTTC	CARGATNYGYTF
TRBD2	.	TRBJ2-1	TRBV7-8	TGTGCCAGCAGCTTATCACTAGCGGGAGGGAGGATTTACAATGAGCAGTTCTTC	CASSLSLAGGRIYNEQFF
TRBD1	.	TRBJ1-5	TRBV2	TGTGCCAGCATGGGGGACAGGGTTCGGGATCAGCCCCAGCATTTT	CASMGDRVRDQPQHF
TRBD1	.	TRBJ1-5	TRBV18	TGTGCCAGCTCAAAAACAGGGGGCAGCAATCAGCCCCAGCATTTT	CASSKTGGSNQPQHF
.	few	TRBJ2-5	TRBV6-2/TRBV6-3	TGTGCCAGCAGTTACCCGGAGACCCAGTACTTC	CASSYPETQYF
.	.	TRBJ2-2	TRBV7-6	TGTGCCAGCAGCTTAGTACAGGGGGGGACCGGGGAGCTGTTTTTT	CASSLVQGGTGELFF
.	.	TRBJ2-7	TRBV6-1	TGTGCCAGCAGTGAATGGGTGGACAGCGAGCAGTACTTC	CASSEWVDSEQYF